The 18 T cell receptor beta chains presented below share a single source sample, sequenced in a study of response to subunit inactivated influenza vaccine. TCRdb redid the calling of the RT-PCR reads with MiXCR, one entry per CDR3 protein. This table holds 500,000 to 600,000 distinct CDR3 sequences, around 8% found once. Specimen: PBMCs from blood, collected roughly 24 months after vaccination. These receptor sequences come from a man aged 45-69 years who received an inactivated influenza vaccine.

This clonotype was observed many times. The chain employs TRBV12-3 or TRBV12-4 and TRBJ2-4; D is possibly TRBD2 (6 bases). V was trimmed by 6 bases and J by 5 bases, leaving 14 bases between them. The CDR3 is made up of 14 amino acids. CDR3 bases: TGTGCCAGCAGCCACGGGGGACGACAAAACATTCAGTACTTC. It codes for CASSHGGRQNIQYF.

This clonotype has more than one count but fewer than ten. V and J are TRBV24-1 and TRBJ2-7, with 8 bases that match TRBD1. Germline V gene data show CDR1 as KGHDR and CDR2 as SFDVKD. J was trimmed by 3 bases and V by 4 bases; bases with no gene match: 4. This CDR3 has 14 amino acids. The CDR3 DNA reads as TGTGCCACCAGTGACCGAGGACAGGGCTACGAGCAGTACTTC. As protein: CATSDRGQGYEQYF.

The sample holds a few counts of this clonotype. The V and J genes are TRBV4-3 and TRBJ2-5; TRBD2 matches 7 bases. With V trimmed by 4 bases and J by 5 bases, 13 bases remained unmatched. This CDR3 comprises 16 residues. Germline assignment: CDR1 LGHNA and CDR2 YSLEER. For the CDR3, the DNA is TGCGCCAGCAGCCGAATACTAGGGGCGGGGGTCGAGACCCAGTACTTC. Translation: CASSRILGAGVETQYF.

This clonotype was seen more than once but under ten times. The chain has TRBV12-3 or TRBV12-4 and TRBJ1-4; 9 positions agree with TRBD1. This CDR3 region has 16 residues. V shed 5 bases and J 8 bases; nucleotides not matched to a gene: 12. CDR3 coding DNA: TGTGCCAGCAGTGCGAGATCCGGGACAGGGTTCGAAAAACTGTTTTTT. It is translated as CASSARSGTGFEKLFF.

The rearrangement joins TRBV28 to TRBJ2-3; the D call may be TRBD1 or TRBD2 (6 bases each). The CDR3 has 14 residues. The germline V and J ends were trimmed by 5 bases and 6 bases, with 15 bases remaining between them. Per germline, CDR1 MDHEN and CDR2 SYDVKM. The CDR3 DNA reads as TGTGCCAGCAGTCCACAAGGGGGGATGGATACGCAGTATTTT. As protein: CASSPQGGMDTQYF.

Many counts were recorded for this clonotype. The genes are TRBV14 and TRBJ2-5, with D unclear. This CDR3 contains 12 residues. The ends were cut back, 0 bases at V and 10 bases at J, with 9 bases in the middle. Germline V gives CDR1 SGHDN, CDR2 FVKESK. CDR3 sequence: CASSQEAEDQYF. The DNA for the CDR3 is TGTGCCAGCAGCCAAGAAGCAGAGGACCAGTACTTC.

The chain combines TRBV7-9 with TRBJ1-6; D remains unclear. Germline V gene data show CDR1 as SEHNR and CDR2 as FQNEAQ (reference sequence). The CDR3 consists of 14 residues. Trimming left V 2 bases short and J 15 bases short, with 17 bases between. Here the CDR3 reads CASSLSEGRRLLHF. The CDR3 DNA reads TGTGCCAGCAGCTTAAGTGAGGGAAGGCGGCTCCTCCACTTT.

The CDR3 nucleotides are TGCGCCAGCAGCCAGATTAGCGGGGGCCTATACAATGAGCAGTTCTTC. Its translation is CASSQISGGLYNEQFF. The J gene is TRBJ2-1, the V gene TRBV4-3, with 9 nucleotides matching TRBD2. This CDR3 contains 16 residues. The ends lost 3 bases at V and 4 bases at J; junction bases unmatched: 7. Germline CDR1 LGHNA, CDR2 YSLEER.

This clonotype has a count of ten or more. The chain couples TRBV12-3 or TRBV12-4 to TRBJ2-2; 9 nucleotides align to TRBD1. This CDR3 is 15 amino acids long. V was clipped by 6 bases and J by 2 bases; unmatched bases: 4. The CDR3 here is CASRRDRVNTGELFF. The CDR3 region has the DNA TGTGCCAGCAGGAGGGACAGGGTAAACACCGGGGAGCTGTTTTTT.

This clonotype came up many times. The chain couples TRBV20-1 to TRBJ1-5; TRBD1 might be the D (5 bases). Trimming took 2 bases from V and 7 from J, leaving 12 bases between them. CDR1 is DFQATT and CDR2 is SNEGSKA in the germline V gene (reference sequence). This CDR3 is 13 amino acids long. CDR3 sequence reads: CSARLGVRQPQHF. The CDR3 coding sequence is TGCAGTGCTAGATTGGGGGTACGGCAGCCCCAGCATTTT.

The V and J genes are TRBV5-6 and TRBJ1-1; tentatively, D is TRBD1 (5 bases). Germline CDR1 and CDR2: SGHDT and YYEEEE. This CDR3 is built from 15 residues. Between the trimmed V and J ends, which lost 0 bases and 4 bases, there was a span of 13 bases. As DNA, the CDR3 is TGTGCCAGCAGCTTGGTGTGGGGGTCGGGCACTGAAGCTTTCTTT. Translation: CASSLVWGSGTEAFF.

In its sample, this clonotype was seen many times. This CDR3 is CASSPTLGQPAVGYTF. CDR3 nucleotide sequence: TGTGCCAGCAGCCCGACCCTCGGGCAGCCCGCGGTTGGCTACACCTTC. The chain recombines TRBV7-9 with TRBJ1-2; D unclear. CDR1 and CDR2 (germline): SEHNR, FQNEAQ (reference sequence). This CDR3 is 16 amino acids long. V was clipped by 5 bases and J by 7 bases, with 23 bases between them.

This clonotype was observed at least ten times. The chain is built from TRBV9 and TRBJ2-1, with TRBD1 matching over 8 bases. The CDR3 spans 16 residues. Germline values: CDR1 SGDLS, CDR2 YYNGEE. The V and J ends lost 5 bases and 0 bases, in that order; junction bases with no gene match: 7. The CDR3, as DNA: TGTGCCAGCAGTATAGGGGGGACAGGCTCCTACAATGAGCAGTTCTTC. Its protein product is CASSIGGTGSYNEQFF.

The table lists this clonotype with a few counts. CDR3 nucleotides: TGTGCCAGCAGCCGACCAGGACAGGGTCCGAATGAGCAGTTCTTC. This translates into CASSRPGQGPNEQFF. The V gene is TRBV5-4, the J gene TRBJ2-1; 8 bases are a match to TRBD1. This CDR3 spans 15 amino acids. The germline V gene has CDR1 SGHNT and CDR2 YYREEE (reference sequence). The J segment lost 7 bases and the V segment lost 4 bases, leaving 10 bases of the junction unmatched.

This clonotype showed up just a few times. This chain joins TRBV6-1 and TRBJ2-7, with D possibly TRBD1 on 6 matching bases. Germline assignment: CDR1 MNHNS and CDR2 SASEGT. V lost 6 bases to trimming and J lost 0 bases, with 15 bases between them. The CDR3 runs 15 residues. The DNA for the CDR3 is TGTGCCAGCAGAGCCTACAGGGCGAGCTCCTACGAGCAGTACTTC. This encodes CASRAYRASSYEQYF.

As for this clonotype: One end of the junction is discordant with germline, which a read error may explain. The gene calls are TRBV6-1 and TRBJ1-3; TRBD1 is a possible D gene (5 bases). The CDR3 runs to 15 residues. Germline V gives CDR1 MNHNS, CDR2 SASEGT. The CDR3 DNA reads TGTGCCAGCAGTGAAGCTTACAGGTTTGGAAACGCCATATATTTT. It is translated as CASSEAYRFGNAIYF.

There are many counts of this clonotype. The CDR3 reads CASSVDRGSGEQYF. The DNA of the CDR3 is TGTGCCAGCAGCGTGGACAGGGGGAGTGGCGAGCAGTACTTC. This chain joins TRBV9 and TRBJ2-7; 10 positions match TRBD1. The CDR3 covers 14 residues. Germline CDR1 SGDLS, CDR2 YYNGEE. J lost 6 bases, V lost 2 bases, and 5 bases had no gene match.

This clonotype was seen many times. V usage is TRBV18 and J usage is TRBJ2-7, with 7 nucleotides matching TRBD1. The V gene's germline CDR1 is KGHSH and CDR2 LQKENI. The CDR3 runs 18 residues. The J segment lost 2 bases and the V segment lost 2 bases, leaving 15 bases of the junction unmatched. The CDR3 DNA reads TGTGCCAGCTCACCAGTCTATTCCGGGACAGTGAACCCCTACGAGCAGTACTTC. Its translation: CASSPVYSGTVNPYEQYF. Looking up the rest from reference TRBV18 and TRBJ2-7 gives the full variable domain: NAGVMQNPRHLVRRRGQEARLRCSPMKGHSHVYWYRQLPEEGLKFMVYLQKENIIDESGMPKERFSAEFPKEGPSILRIQQVVRGDSAAYFCASSPVYSGTVNPYEQYFGPGTRLTVT.